This TCR beta chain was recovered during a study of T cells after somatic rescue of genetic block. TCRdb's table, derived via immunoSEQ multiplex PCR, lists solely in-frame clones and lacks some. The sample holds around 67,000 clones, around 90% seen once. Germline CDR1 is SGHVS and CDR2 is FQNEAQ. The CDR3 covers 15 residues. The V and J ends lost 0 bases and 4 bases respectively, with 10 bases between them. The sample taken for sequencing was peripheral blood mononuclear cells (PBMCs). The chain is built from TRBV7-8 and TRBJ2-1; D is undetermined. This TCR derives from a man younger than 40. Here the CDR3 DNA reads TGTGCCAGCAGCTTAGCGTCGGGCGAATACAATGAGCAGTTCTTC. Protein sequence: CASSLASGEYNEQFF.